Shown below are 9 T cell receptor beta chains from a single sample sequenced in a study of graft-versus-host responses after intestinal transplantation. Some clones are missing from TCRdb's copy, which holds only in-frame ones; the method was immunoSEQ multiplex PCR. Among around 3,600 clones listed, approximately 72% were seen once. Grafts had their tissue processed, releasing intraepithelial and lamina propria lymphocytes. This specimen consisted of ileum tissue, obtained 950 to 1,200 days after intestinal transplantation. These receptors were collected from a human patient who received an intestinal transplant, so some T cells may come from the graft donor.

The V gene is TRBV7-6, the J gene TRBJ2-3; 8 bases are shared with TRBD2. This CDR3 spans 14 amino acids. V dropped 2 bases and J dropped 4; count of bases not matched to a gene: 2. CDR1 is SGHVS, CDR2 FNYEAQ, per germline. CDR3 loop: CASSLTGGADTQYF. The CDR3 bases are TGTGCCAGCAGCTTAACGGGGGGGGCAGATACGCAGTATTTT.

The chain links TRBV11-2 to TRBJ1-6; 8 nucleotides agree with TRBD1. V shed 8 bases, J shed 14 bases, and the junction held 11 bases outside the gene matches. The CDR3 is made up of 13 amino acids. The germline gives CDR1 SGHAT, CDR2 FQNNGV. The CDR3 DNA reads as TGTGCCAGCTCCGCAGGGGGCCCCGGTTCCCTCCACTTT. Amino acids: CASSAGGPGSLHF.

The genes are TRBV28 and TRBJ2-1, with 8 nucleotides matching TRBD1. The CDR3 length is 14 residues. Germline V gene sequence: CDR1 MDHEN, CDR2 SYDVKM. Losses at the gene ends were 5 bases for V and 3 bases for J; bases not matched to a gene: 3. CDR3 DNA: TGTGCCAGCAGTCCCACAGGGGGCTACAATGAGCAGTTCTTC. Translated, it gives CASSPTGGYNEQFF.

This clone was seen a few times. The rearrangement links TRBV10-3 to TRBJ1-1; D call uncertain. V shed 2 bases and J shed 2 bases, with 9 bases lying between them. This CDR3 has 14 residues. Germline assignment: CDR1 ENHRY and CDR2 SYGVKD. This chain's CDR3 is CAISETVFNTEAFF. The DNA of the CDR3 is TGTGCCATCAGTGAGACAGTTTTCAACACTGAAGCTTTCTTT.

The chain is built from TRBV2 and TRBJ1-1; unclear D gene. Germline assignment: CDR1 SNHLY and CDR2 FYNNEI. This CDR3 is built from 15 residues. V dropped 2 bases and J dropped 0 bases, with 10 bases sitting between them. DNA of the CDR3: TGTGCCAGCAGTGAAAGGACGGGATTGAACACTGAAGCTTTCTTT. This sequence encodes CASSERTGLNTEAFF.

This clone was recorded once. The rearrangement joins TRBV9 to TRBJ1-2, with 7 bases matching TRBD1. Germline loops: CDR1 SGDLS, CDR2 YYNGEE. This CDR3 is built from 14 residues. V lost 0 bases, J lost 3 bases, and 2 bases stayed unmatched. CDR3 nucleotide sequence: TGTGCCAGCAGCGTAGGAACAGGGGACTATGGCTACACCTTC. Translating gives CASSVGTGDYGYTF.

This chain links TRBV7-6 with TRBJ2-6; 8 bases are shared with TRBD2. V dropped 5 bases and J dropped 1; count of bases not matched to a gene: 19. Germline lookup yields CDR1 SGHVS and CDR2 FNYEAQ. The CDR3 consists of 21 residues. This CDR3 is CASSPLGTREADKSGANVLTF. In nucleotides, the CDR3 is TGTGCCAGCAGCCCCCTTGGGACGCGGGAGGCCGACAAATCTGGGGCCAACGTCCTGACTTTC.

The gene calls are TRBV10-2 and TRBJ1-1, with 7 bases aligning to TRBD1. This CDR3 has 13 residues. Per germline, CDR1 WSHSY and CDR2 SAAADI. After removal of 9 bases from V and 4 bases from J, the junction contained 8 bases not matched to a gene. For the CDR3, the DNA is TGCGCCAGTCATCAGGGGGGGGGCACTGAAGCTTTCTTT. Amino acid sequence: CASHQGGGTEAFF.

The chain is built from TRBV6-6 and TRBJ2-5; D is ambiguous. V lost 0 bases, J lost 0 bases, and 2 bases lay in between. Per germline, CDR1 MNHNY and CDR2 SVGAGI (reference sequence). This CDR3 is 13 amino acids long. The CDR3 region has the DNA TGTGCCAGCAGTTACTCCAACCAAGAGACCCAGTACTTC. It translates to CASSYSNQETQYF.